A single T cell receptor (beta chain) is shown here with its context. Its antigen is unknown. Per-base qualities were not stored, and no clone one base away is much larger. The entry originates in a study of blood T cell repertoires in COVID-19 (TCRdb year 2020). A note on the overall study: Collaborator samples came from the United States, Italy and Spain and covered acute and convalescent phases of COVID-19. The material from the prospective study consisted of cDNA or gDNA derived from T cells, B-cell-depleted T cells, or PBMCs. Subjects who had been exposed to COVID-19, were actively infected with it, or had recovered from it provided the deeply sampled blood TCRbeta repertoires that made up the dataset. The repertoires were made available in a free public database intended to serve as a resource for research on the immune response to SARS-CoV-2. The samples were drawn from two sources: the first 160 participants of the ongoing ImmuneRACE study, and approximately 1,300 subjects contributed by 6 global collaborators. The sample metadata nearly always contained a de-identified subject ID, COVID-19 status, age in years and sex. Where available, HLA class I and class II types were obtained from metadata supplied by the sample provider rather than from assay-based typing.

Summary of the overall study and its limitations: The quantity of clinical and demographic metadata differed by source and by participant and was supplied without curation.

The immunoSEQ Assay, a bias-controlled multiplex PCR, was used to amplify TCRbeta CDR3 regions from genomic DNA. Regarding the original processing steps: The number of nucleated cells in each sample was estimated from the amplification of reference gene primers within the assay. To quantify the absolute abundance of each unique TCRbeta CDR3 rearrangement, sequence reads were collapsed and filtered. Productive Simpson clonality was computed per sample as the square root of Simpson's diversity index over productive rearrangements. The clones in this table, taken by TCRdb from immuneACCESS, are in-frame only. Not every clone is retained; where verified, under half of the shortfall comes from an unresolved V gene, and the cause of the rest is unknown. Clone size and V and J calls were adopted from that table, with D and trimming inferred from the DNA. This sample gives under 400,000 clones in total; 90% of them show up just once. The ten most abundant clones make up 2.5% to 3.5% of the sample.

One collaborating source in Seattle enrolled patients during active infection and followed them longitudinally through the course of disease. Whole blood was collected in K2EDTA tubes by collaborating institutions according to the institutions' own protocols. Collaborator samples were shipped for TCRbeta analysis as frozen whole blood, isolated PBMCs, or DNA extracted from either sample type. The CDR3 measures 14 amino acids from cysteine to phenylalanine. Of the read, only the CDR3 DNA is kept; its 42 bases are in frame from base 1. As encoded in the germline V gene (reference sequence), CDR1 is LGHDT while CDR2 is YNNKEL. V is pared back by 4 bases and J by 6 bases, with 15 bases lying between the germline termini.

This sequence originates from a woman aged 25 to 39 with COVID-19, enrolled during active disease. Sequencing was carried out using peripheral blood. Recombination connected TRBV3-1 (or the pseudogene TRBV3-2) to TRBJ1-1; too little of a D gene remains to name it. The nucleotide sequence reads TGTGCCAGCAGCCCTAGGACTTCAGACCCTGAAGCTTTCTTT. Its amino acids are CASSPRTSDPEAFF.